The T cell receptor beta chain described here comes from a study of blood T cell repertoires in COVID-19. Study context: There were acute and convalescent COVID-19 samples, and they came from the United States, Italy and Spain.

Authors' data handling: Amplification with reference gene primers provided the estimates of nucleated cell counts. Sequencing used immunoSEQ multiplex PCR; TCRdb keeps in-frame clones, though not all of them. The D gene and trimming were derived from the DNA, and the V and J assignments and clone size from that table. Of about 400,000 clones in the sample, around 87% were seen once. Per germline, CDR1 SGHKS and CDR2 YYEKEE (reference sequence). Trimming pared 5 bases from V and 0 bases from J, leaving 14 bases between. CDR3 length: 15 residues. Participant-given clinical history determined each cohort assignment.

Input material: PBMCs or T cells enriched from blood (not recorded which). The sequence derives from a man in his forties in a cohort exposed to, infected with or recovered from COVID-19 (not recorded which). The rearrangement uses TRBV5-5 and TRBJ1-2; D is perhaps TRBD1 (6 bases). The CDR3 nucleotides are TGTGCCAGCAGACCTACCGGGACATCTAACTATGGCTACACCTTC. This translates into CASRPTGTSNYGYTF.